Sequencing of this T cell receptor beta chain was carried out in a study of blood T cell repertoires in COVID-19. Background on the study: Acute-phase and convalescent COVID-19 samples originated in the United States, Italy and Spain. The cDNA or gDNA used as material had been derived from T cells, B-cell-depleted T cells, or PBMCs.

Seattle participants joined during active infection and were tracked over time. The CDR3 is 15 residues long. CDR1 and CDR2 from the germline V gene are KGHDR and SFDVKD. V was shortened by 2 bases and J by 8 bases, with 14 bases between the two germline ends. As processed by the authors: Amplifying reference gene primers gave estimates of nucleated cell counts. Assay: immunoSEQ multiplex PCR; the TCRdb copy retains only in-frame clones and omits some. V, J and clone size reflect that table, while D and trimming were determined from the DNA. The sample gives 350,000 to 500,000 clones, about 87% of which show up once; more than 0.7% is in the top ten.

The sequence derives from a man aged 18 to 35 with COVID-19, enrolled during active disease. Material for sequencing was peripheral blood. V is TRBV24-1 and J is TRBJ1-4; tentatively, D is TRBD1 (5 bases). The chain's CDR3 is CATSDSGTGVEKLFF. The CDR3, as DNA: TGTGCCACCAGTGATTCGGGGACGGGAGTGGAAAAACTGTTTTTT.